A single T cell receptor (beta chain) is shown here with its context. The antigen is not known. This sequence may be a read error, since a much larger clone differs from it by one base. This sample is part of a study of T cell repertoires in cytomegalovirus infection. Looking at the study overall: Matching HLA type and CMV infection were both indicated by public TCR beta signatures. Study-level points and caveats: Clonotypes of TCR beta that were HLA-C-restricted and CMV-specific dominated the ex vivo response. Identification of carriers of CMV plus the relevant HLA was achieved through cumulative public TCR beta family frequency.

TCRdb re-analysed the reads in MiXCR, keeping a single row per CDR3 protein. The table has hundreds of thousands of distinct CDR3 sequences, approximately 24% seen once. This CDR3 comprises 15 residues. Germline-derived CDR1 and CDR2 are SEHNR and FQNEAQ (reference sequence). The V call is TRBV7-9, the J call TRBJ2-3, with D possibly matching TRBD1 (6 bases). The specimen sequenced was CD8+ T cells from PBMCs. This sequence was found in a human donor in good health (CMV status not recorded). Some clones in this sample may be carry-over from other donors' samples. DNA for the CDR3: TGTGCCGGCAGCTTAGTACAGGGACGGGCAGATACGCAGTATTTT. Its translation is CAGSLVQGRADTQYF.